Only a few counts were recorded for the clone carrying this T cell receptor beta chain. The antigen remains undetermined. Addition of a universal primer site occurred through template switching, and cDNA carried unique molecular identifiers. TCRdb called the 5' RACE reads again in MiXCR, with one record for every CDR3 protein. The sample carries about 240,000 distinct CDR3 sequences, about 12% recorded once. The data stem from a study of identical twins. Germline CDR1 SEHNR, CDR2 FQNEAQ (reference sequence). The CDR3 consists of 17 residues. The ends were cut back, 1 base at V and 5 bases at J, with 21 bases in the middle. Notes on the study in general: With abundant cord blood beta clonotypes, insertions were fewer; memory repertoires showed no such pattern. Analyses of zero insertions could, in part, be confounded by invariant MAIT and iNKT cells.

This sample was also put to use in a study of yellow fever vaccine responses in identical twins.

Input material: memory (CD45RO+) T cells sorted from blood. The receptor was derived from a woman between 18 and 30 years old in good health. The chain couples TRBV7-9 to TRBJ2-7; a weak D match, TRBD2 (6 bases). CDR3 sequence (DNA): TGTGCCAGCAGCTTAGTCCGGGGCGGGACCCAAGACCACGAGCAGTACTTC. It yields the protein CASSLVRGGTQDHEQYF.